This is a list of T cell receptor beta chains from one sample in a study of blood T cell repertoires in COVID-19. Profiling relied on immunoSEQ multiplex PCR, and the TCRdb table lists in-frame clones only, not all of them. The sample includes over 70,000 clones, about 91% of them seen just once. Material for sequencing was peripheral blood. Every receptor here comes from a woman over 75 with acute or convalescent COVID-19. Both conserved end residues are part of each CDR3.

TRBV5-1,CASSLAGTAHGYTF
TRBV6-5,CASSSFIGGNTIYF
TRBV3-1/TRBV3-2,CASSQETSGGGYNEQFF
TRBV5-8,CASSRGGGGGQETQYF
TRBV10-3,CAISDPGKNTEAFF
TRBV5-1,CASSLEPGHKNTEAFF
TRBV6-6,CASSSGLNTGELFF
TRBV30,CAWSEGRGTTEAFF
TRBV9,CASSVSWLQNTEAFF
TRBV9,CASSVTPSGSNEQFF
TRBV14,CASSQGSGSFNEQFF
TRBV9,CASSPGGTSGRARTGELFF
TRBV5-6,CASSLFGGGREQYF
TRBV18,CASSPGQGASEQFF
TRBV5-8,CASSRGQRTDTQYF
TRBV4-2,CASSQDLAGGVRNTEAFF
TRBV24-1,CATSDLGTSGRNTGELFF
TRBV7-3,CATSNGGALDTQYF
TRBV5-1,CASSPQEGVGEQYF
TRBV6-2/TRBV6-3,CASSYQVNTGELFF
TRBV7-3,CASSPRTATVDTQYF
TRBV7-9,CASSQGQGDTQYF
TRBV28,CASSLNGREGGYTF
TRBV5-5,CASSSGTGASYEQYF
TRBV7-9,CASSSYRLAGGDEQFF
TRBV15,CATSRGFTGGRRDTQYF
TRBV3-1/TRBV3-2,CASSLRDTRWDTGELFF
TRBV30,CAWSEQGGQPQHF
TRBV11-2,CASSLGLGRSSYEQYF
TRBV5-1,CASSLEQGSEAFF
TRBV5-1,CASSLAGQVPFSYNEQFF
TRBV19,CASSIRGTGALEQPQHF
TRBV27,CASSFEALSSYNEQFF
TRBV24-1,CATASGGAGTDTQYF
TRBV7-2,CASSSDSQIEYF
TRBV30,CAWRAGGPGGGIQYF
TRBV5-4,CASSLGAGDYNEQFF
TRBV2,CASTGGGASYNEQFF
TRBV2,CASSGTGGNQPQHF
TRBV10-3,CASGSNTDTQYF
TRBV19,CASRRAGPINQPQHF
TRBV2,CASSDEGARGYTF
TRBV19,CASSVRSGQGRGSYEQYF
TRBV4-1,CASSHQFSGITYEQYF
TRBV5-1,CASSSSGSGGSYNEQFF
TRBV5-1,CASRVSGQTYEQYF
TRBV7-2,CASSESGTYSNQPQHF
TRBV7-6,CASSLDPMSGYTF